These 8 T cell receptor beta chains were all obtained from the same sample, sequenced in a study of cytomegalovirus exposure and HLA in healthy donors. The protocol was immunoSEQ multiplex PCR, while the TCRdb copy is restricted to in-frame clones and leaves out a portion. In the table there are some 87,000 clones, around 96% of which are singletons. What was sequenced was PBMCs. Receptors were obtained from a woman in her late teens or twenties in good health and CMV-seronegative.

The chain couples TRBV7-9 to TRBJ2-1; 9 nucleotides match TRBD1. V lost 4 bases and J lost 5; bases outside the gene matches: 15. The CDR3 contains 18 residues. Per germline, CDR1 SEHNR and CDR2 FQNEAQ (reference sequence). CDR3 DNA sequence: TGTGCCAGCAGCTCCTTTTCCCTGGACAGGGGCCTTAACAATGAGCAGTTCTTC. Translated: CASSSFSLDRGLNNEQFF.

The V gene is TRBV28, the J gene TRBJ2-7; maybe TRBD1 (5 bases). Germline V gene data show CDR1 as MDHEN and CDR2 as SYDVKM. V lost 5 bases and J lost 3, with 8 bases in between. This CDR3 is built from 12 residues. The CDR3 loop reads CASSTDSYEQYF. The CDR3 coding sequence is TGTGCCAGCAGTACTGACAGCTACGAGCAGTACTTC. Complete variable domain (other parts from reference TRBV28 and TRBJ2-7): DVKVTQSSRYLVKRTGEKVFLECVQDMDHENMFWYRQDPGLGLRLIYFSYDVKMKEKGDIPEGYSVSREKKERFSLILESASTNQTSMYLCASSTDSYEQYFGPGTRLTVT.

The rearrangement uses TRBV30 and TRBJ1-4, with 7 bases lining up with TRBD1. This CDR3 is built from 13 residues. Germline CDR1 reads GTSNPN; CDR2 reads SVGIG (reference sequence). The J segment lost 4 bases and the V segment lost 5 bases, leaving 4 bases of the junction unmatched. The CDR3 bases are TGTGCCTGGGGACAGGACCTTAATGAAAAACTGTTTTTT. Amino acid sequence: CAWGQDLNEKLFF.

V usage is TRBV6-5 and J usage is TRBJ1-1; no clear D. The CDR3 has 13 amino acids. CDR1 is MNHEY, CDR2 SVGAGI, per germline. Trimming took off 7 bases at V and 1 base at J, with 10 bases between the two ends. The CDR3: CASKRLPNTEAFF. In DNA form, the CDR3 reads TGTGCCAGCAAGAGGCTTCCGAACACTGAAGCTTTCTTT.

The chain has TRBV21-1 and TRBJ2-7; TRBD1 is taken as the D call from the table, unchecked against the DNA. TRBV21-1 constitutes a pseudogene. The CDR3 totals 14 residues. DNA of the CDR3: TGTGCCAGCAGCCCCCGGACAGGGAACCACGAGCAGTACTTC. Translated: CASSPRTGNHEQYF.

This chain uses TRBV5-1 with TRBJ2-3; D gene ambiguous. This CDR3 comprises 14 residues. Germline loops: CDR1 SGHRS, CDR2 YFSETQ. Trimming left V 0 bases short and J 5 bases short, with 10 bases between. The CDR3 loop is CASSLDLVGDTQYF. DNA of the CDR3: TGCGCCAGCAGCTTGGATCTAGTCGGAGATACGCAGTATTTT.

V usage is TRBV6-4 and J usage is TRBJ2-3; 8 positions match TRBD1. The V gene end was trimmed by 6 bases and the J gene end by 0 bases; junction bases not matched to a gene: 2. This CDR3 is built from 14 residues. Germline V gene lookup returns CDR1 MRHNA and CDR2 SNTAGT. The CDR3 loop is CASSAGGSTDTQYF. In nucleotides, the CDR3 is TGTGCCAGCAGCGCAGGGGGCAGCACAGATACGCAGTATTTT.

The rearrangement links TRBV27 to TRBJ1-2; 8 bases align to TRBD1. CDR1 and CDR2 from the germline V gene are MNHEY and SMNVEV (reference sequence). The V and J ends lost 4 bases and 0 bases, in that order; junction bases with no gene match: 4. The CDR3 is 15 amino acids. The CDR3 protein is CASSYGQGANYGYTF. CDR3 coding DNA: TGTGCCAGCAGTTACGGACAGGGAGCTAACTATGGCTACACCTTC.